This TCR beta chain was found in a study of T cells in Graves' hyperthyroidism and ophthalmopathy. An approximately 10 ml volume of fresh peripheral blood provided the PBMCs. The CDR3 sequence is 18 residues long. The germline V gene encodes CDR1 SGHAT and CDR2 FQNNGV. TCR beta CDR3 regions were amplified from RNA. An initial round of RT-PCR targeting the TCR CDR3 relied on the HTBI primer set. TCRdb independently ran MiXCR on the multiplex PCR reads; one entry per CDR3 protein. The table lists fewer than 400,000 distinct CDR3 sequences, roughly 17% of them singletons. This clonotype turned up a few times. A single base separates this from a much larger clone, so it may be a read error.

Sequencing input: blood. V is TRBV11-2 and J is TRBJ1-1; TRBD1 matches 11 bases. This receptor was obtained from a man aged 25 to 40 with Graves' hyperthyroidism. The CDR3 nucleotides read TGTGTCAGCAGCTTATGGACAGGGGGCGCTTCTTTGGACACTGAAGCTTTCTTT. Amino acid sequence: CVSSLWTGGASLDTEAFF.